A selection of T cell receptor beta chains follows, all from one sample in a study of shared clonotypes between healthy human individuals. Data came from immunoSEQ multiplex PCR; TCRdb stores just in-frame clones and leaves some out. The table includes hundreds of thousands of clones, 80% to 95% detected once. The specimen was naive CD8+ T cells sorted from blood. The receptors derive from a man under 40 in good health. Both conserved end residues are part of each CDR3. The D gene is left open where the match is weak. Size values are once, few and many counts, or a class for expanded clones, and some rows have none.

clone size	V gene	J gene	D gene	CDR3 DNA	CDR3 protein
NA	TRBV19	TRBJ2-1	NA	TGTGCCAGTAGTACCCGGGAGAATGAGCAGTTCTTC	CASSTRENEQFF
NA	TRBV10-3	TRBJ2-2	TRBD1	TGTGCCATCAGCGATTCGACAGGGTTCACCGGGGAGCTGTTTTTT	CAISDSTGFTGELFF
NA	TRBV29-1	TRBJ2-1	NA	TGCAGCGCCCTTGAGGCCTCCTACAATGAGCAGTTCTTC	CSALEASYNEQFF
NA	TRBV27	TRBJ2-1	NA	TGTGCCAGCAGTTTTAGGGGGTGGGCCAATGAGCAGTTCTTC	CASSFRGWANEQFF
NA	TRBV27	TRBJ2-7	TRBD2	TGTGCCAGCAGTTCCCTGAGACTAGCGGGAGACGAGCAGTACTTC	CASSSLRLAGDEQYF
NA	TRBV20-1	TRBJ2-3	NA	TGCAGTGCTGTGTACTATACGCAGTATTTT	CSAVYYTQYF
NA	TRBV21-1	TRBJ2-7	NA	TGTGCCAGCATTGAAGCGATTGTTTGCGAGCAGTACTTC	CASIEAIVCEQYF
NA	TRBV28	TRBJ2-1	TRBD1	TGTGCCAGCAGTTTATTTGGGACAGAGCAATACAATGAGCAGTTCTTC	CASSLFGTEQYNEQFF
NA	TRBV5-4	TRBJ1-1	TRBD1	TGTGCCAGCACCCTCGCCCGACAGGGGGCGGGGACTGAAGCTTTCTTT	CASTLARQGAGTEAFF
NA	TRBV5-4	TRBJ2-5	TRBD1	TGTGCCAGCAGCCAAAGGACAGGGTTGGTGGGGCAAGAGACCCAGTACTTC	CASSQRTGLVGQETQYF
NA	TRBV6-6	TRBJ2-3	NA	TGTGCCAGCAGACAGCTTACAAGCACAGATACGCAGTATTTT	CASRQLTSTDTQYF
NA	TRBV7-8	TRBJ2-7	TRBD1	TGTGCCAGCAGCTTTGGGACAGGGGGCTACGAGCAGTACTTC	CASSFGTGGYEQYF
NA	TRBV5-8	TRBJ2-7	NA	TGTGCCAGCAGCCTAACTCTATACGAGCAGTACTTC	CASSLTLYEQYF
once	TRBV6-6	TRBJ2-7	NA	TGTGCCAGCAGTCCCACGTACTCCTACGAGCAGTACTTC	CASSPTYSYEQYF
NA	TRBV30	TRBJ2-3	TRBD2	TGTGCCTGGAGTACCGGGGGGGCGAGCACAGATACGCAGTATTTT	CAWSTGGASTDTQYF
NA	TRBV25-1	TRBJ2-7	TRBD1	TGTGCCAGCAGTGAATACCCGACAGGGGAGCAGTACTTC	CASSEYPTGEQYF
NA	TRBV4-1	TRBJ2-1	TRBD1	TGCGCCAGCAGCCAAGAACTGGGGACAGGCACTCTCAATGAGCAGTTCTTC	CASSQELGTGTLNEQFF
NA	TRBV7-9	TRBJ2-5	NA	TGTGCCAGCAAGGGCGACTTGGAGACCCAGTACTTC	CASKGDLETQYF
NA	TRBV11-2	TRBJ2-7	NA	TGTGCCAGCAGCTTAGATCGGGTCTACGAGCAGTACTTC	CASSLDRVYEQYF
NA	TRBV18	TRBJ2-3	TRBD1	TGTGCCAGCTCACCTGGGACAGGTCGAACCACAGATACGCAGTATTTT	CASSPGTGRTTDTQYF
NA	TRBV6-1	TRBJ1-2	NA	TGTGCCAGCAGTGGGAGGGATGGACAGCTCTATGGCTACACCTTC	CASSGRDGQLYGYTF
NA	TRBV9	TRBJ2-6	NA	TGTGCCAGCAGCGTAGCGGCGGTGGGGGCCAACGTCCTGACTTTC	CASSVAAVGANVLTF
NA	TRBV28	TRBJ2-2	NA	TGTGCCAGCAGTACCGCCGGGGAGCTGTTTTTT	CASSTAGELFF
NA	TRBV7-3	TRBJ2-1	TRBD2	TGTGCCAGCAGCTTAAACGGGGGGAACGCCTACAATGAGCAGTTCTTC	CASSLNGGNAYNEQFF
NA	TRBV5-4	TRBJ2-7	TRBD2	TGTGCCAGCAGTCCCCGACTAGCGGGAGGGCCAAGGGAGCAGTACTTC	CASSPRLAGGPREQYF
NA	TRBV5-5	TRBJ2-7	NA	TGTGCCAGCAGCTTGGATACTAGTGTTCCCTACGAGCAGTACTTC	CASSLDTSVPYEQYF
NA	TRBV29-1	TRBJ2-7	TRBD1	TGCAGCGTTGAGGTGGTAGGACAGGGGATCTACGAGCAGTACTTC	CSVEVVGQGIYEQYF
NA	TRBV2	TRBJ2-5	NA	TGTGCCACCTGGGCTGAAGAGACCCAGTACTTC	CATWAEETQYF
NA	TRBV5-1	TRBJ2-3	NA	TGCGCCAGCAGCTTGCCAAACGCGAGCGGCACAGATACGCAGTATTTT	CASSLPNASGTDTQYF
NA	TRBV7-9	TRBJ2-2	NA	TGTGCCAGCAGCTTAGGCCAGGGCTTCGGGGAGCTGTTTTTT	CASSLGQGFGELFF
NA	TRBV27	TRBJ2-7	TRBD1	TGTGCCAGCAGCTACCTCTCGGGACAGGGGAGCAACGAGCAGTACTTC	CASSYLSGQGSNEQYF
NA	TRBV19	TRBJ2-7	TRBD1	TGTGCCAGTAGCCTCGAATGGACAGGGGGCGTTGAGCAGTACTTC	CASSLEWTGGVEQYF
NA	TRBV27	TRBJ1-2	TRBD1	TGTGCCAGCAGAAGGTTATTAGGGGGCGCGGAAGGCTACACCTTC	CASRRLLGGAEGYTF
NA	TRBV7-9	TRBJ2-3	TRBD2	TGTGCCAGCAGCTTAATGCTAGCGGGAACCACAGATACGCAGTATTTT	CASSLMLAGTTDTQYF
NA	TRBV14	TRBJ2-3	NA	TGTGCCAGCAGCCTTGACTTCGCAGATACGCAGTATTTT	CASSLDFADTQYF
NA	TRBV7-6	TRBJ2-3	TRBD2	TGTGCCAGCAGCTTCCCGGGACTAGCGGGAGGAGAGACAGATACGCAGTATTTT	CASSFPGLAGGETDTQYF
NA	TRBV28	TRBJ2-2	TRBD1	TGTGCCAGCAGTTCCCCATTCGGACAGGGCTGGACCGGGGAGCTGTTTTTT	CASSSPFGQGWTGELFF
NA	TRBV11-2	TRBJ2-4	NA	TGTGCCAGCAGCTTAGAAGGAGGGGTTGGAAACATTCAGTACTTC	CASSLEGGVGNIQYF
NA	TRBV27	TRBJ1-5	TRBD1	TGTGCCAGCAGTATCAACAGGGGTGGGAGGCAGCCCCAGCATTTT	CASSINRGGRQPQHF
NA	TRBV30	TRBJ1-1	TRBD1	TGTGCCTGGAGCATGTACCGGGACAGCAACGAAGCTTTCTTT	CAWSMYRDSNEAFF
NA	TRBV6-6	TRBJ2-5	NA	TGTGCCAGCAGTGGGAGGGAGACCCAGTACTTC	CASSGRETQYF
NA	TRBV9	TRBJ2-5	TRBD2	TGTGCCAGCAGCGCCGGGACTAGCGGGAGTGAGACCCAGTACTTC	CASSAGTSGSETQYF
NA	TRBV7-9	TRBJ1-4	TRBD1	TGTGCCAGCAGCTTAACTCCGGGACAGGGTCATGAAAAACTGTTTTTT	CASSLTPGQGHEKLFF
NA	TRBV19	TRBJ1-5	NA	TGTGCCAGTAGTAGGGGCGGTCAGCCCCAGCATTTT	CASSRGGQPQHF
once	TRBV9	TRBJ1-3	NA	TGTGCCACATGGCCGGGACAAATTAACTCTGGAAACACCATATATTTT	CATWPGQINSGNTIYF
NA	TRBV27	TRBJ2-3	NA	TGTGCCAGCAGTTCCGGCACAGATACGCAGTATTTT	CASSSGTDTQYF
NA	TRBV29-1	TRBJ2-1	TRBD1	TGCAGCTCCTGGACAGGGAATGCGGACAATGAGCAGTTCTTC	CSSWTGNADNEQFF
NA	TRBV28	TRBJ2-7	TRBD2	TGTGCCAGCAGCGATAGCGGGGCGACCTACGAGCAGTACTTC	CASSDSGATYEQYF
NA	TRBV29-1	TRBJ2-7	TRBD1	TGCAGCGTTGAAGGGACAGGCTACGAGCAGTACTTC	CSVEGTGYEQYF
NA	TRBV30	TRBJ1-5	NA	TGTGCCTGGAGTGTAGAAAGTAGCAATCAGCCCCAGCATTTT	CAWSVESSNQPQHF